These 9 T cell receptor beta chains originate from one sample sequenced in a study of response to subunit inactivated influenza vaccine. TCRdb re-called the RT-PCR reads with MiXCR, one entry per CDR3 protein. The data show some 800,000 distinct CDR3 sequences, 21% seen once. The source material was PBMCs from blood, sampled roughly 5 days after vaccination. Every receptor here comes from a man in his fifties or sixties who received an inactivated influenza vaccine.

The rearrangement joins TRBV6-2 or TRBV6-3 to TRBJ2-3; D remains unclear. V lost 8 bases to trimming and J lost 0 bases, with 15 bases between them. In germline, CDR1 is MNHEY, CDR2 SVGEGT. The CDR3 has 15 amino acids. The CDR3 here is CASSVPTASTDTQYF. The CDR3 nucleotides read TGTGCCAGCTCCGTACCGACGGCTAGCACAGATACGCAGTATTTT.

This clonotype occurred a few times. This sequence joins TRBV12-3 or TRBV12-4 and TRBJ2-2; TRBD2 might be the D (5 bases). The CDR3 has 20 amino acids. V shed 2 bases and J shed 0 bases, with 22 bases lying between them. CDR3 amino acids: CASSLSREFNLLPNTGELFF. CDR3 coding DNA: TGTGCCAGCAGTTTATCTCGGGAATTCAACCTTTTACCGAACACCGGGGAGCTGTTTTTT.

In its sample, this clonotype was seen once. This may stem from a read error, because a much larger clone lies one nucleotide away. This chain links TRBV5-1 with TRBJ1-1; D gene ambiguous. Germline V gene sequence: CDR1 SGHRS, CDR2 YFSETQ. This CDR3 comprises 13 residues. The CDR3 DNA follows: TGCACCAGCAGTGCGGGGATGAACACTGAAGCTTTCTTT. Its translation: CTSSAGMNTEAFF.

The genes are TRBV11-2 and TRBJ2-1; D remains unclear. Looked up from germline, CDR1 is SGHAT and CDR2 is FQNNGV. V was trimmed by 2 bases and J by 3 bases, leaving 20 bases between them. There are 18 residues in the CDR3. The CDR3, as DNA: TGTGCCAGCAGCTTACTTCGTTCGGTTAGCCCCCTCTACAATGAGCAGTTCTTC. This sequence encodes CASSLLRSVSPLYNEQFF.

This clonotype was seen a few times. The rearrangement links TRBV15 to TRBJ2-2; no firm D call. The V end lost 6 bases, the J end lost 4 bases, and 15 bases lay between the germline ends. Germline-derived CDR1 and CDR2 are LNHNV and YYDKDF (reference sequence). The CDR3 length is 15 residues. In DNA, the CDR3 is TGTGCCACCAGTCGAGAGGTTGGGCGCACCGGGGAGCTGTTTTTT. Translating it yields CATSREVGRTGELFF.

The chain is built from TRBV29-1 and TRBJ2-1; 9 nucleotides line up with TRBD1. This CDR3 region has 15 residues. V shed 5 bases and J 4 bases; nucleotides not matched to a gene: 9. Germline V gene sequence: CDR1 SQVTM, CDR2 ANQGSEA. The CDR3 coding sequence is TGCAGCGTTCATCTCCGGGACAGGGTATACAATGAGCAGTTCTTC. Translated, it gives CSVHLRDRVYNEQFF.

The chain uses TRBV5-1 and TRBJ2-1; D tentatively reads TRBD1 or TRBD2 (6 bases each). V shed 4 bases and J shed 7 bases, with 18 bases lying between them. Germline-derived CDR1 and CDR2 are SGHRS and YFSETQ. The CDR3 extends over 15 amino acids. The CDR3 DNA reads as TGCGCCAGCAGCCCGGCGAGGGGGGCCGAGAATGAGCAGTTCTTC. The encoded protein is CASSPARGAENEQFF.

The chain uses TRBV4-3 and TRBJ2-3; D is undetermined. This CDR3 region has 14 residues. The germline V gene encodes CDR1 LGHNA and CDR2 YSLEER. V dropped 0 bases and J dropped 1 base, with 5 bases sitting between them. The CDR3 DNA sequence: TGCGCCAGCAGCCAAGAACATCGCACAGATACGCAGTATTTT. Its protein product is CASSQEHRTDTQYF.

V gene TRBV4-1 combines with J gene TRBJ1-1; D remains ambiguous. Between the trimmed V and J ends, which lost 0 bases and 4 bases, there was a span of 12 bases. The CDR3 extends over 15 amino acids. Germline V lookup: CDR1 MGHRA, CDR2 YSYEKL. The CDR3, as DNA: TGCGCCAGCAGCCAAGATCGGGGTGGTATCACTGAAGCTTTCTTT. It specifies CASSQDRGGITEAFF.